This T cell receptor (beta chain) derives from a study of T cells after yellow fever vaccination (dated by TCRdb to between 2019 and 2020). Context from the whole study: Libraries from fractions with low cell numbers were prepared with the SMART-Seq v4 Ultra Low Input RNA kit. To track T-cell clones before and after primary and booster YFV17D yellow fever vaccination, bulk TCR alpha and beta repertoires were sequenced longitudinally. The cohort comprised two healthy male donors, one aged 18 to 30 and one aged 30 to 40 years. Blood was collected at multiple timepoints before and after primary and secondary immunization, and bulk PBMC replicates and cell subsets were isolated.

V loses 1 base, J loses 2 bases, and the germline ends lie 5 bases apart. The germline V gene specifies SNHLY as CDR1 and FYNNEI as CDR2. Including cysteine and phenylalanine, the CDR3 has 13 amino acids. Only the CDR3 DNA stays, 39 bases, in frame from base 1. The meaning of the sample's treatment or condition label: live attenuated yellow fever vaccine strain. PBMCs were isolated from peripheral blood using a standard Ficoll-Paque protocol. Dynabeads CD4 and CD8 positive selection kits were used to isolate CD4 and CD8 T-cell fractions. TriZol was used to extract RNA from bulk PBMCs, CD4 and CD8 fractions, and dextramer-positive and dextramer-negative fractions. This clonotype was detected ten times or more. It has no known antigen specificity. The sample holds no much larger clone one base away, and base qualities are not on file. Synthesis of TCR cDNA relied on 5'RACE template switching, a step that introduced a universal primer site along with unique molecular identifiers. cDNA synthesis was primed from both the TCR alpha and TCR beta constant segments. Library amplification used two PCR steps, and the second PCR step added sample barcodes and sequencing adapters. Libraries were sequenced on Illumina HiSeq 2500 (2x100 bp) or NovaSeq (2x150 bp). Per the source publication's procedure: MIGEC handled demultiplexing of reads and collapsing into UMI consensus sequences, while MiXCR performed V(D)J alignment. Using edgeR on replicate PBMC samples, clonotypes were called vaccine-responding if FDR was below 0.01 and the log2 fold change was above 5 up to day 15. CD4 or CD8 identity was assigned to each bulk clonotype according to whether the clonotype was present at higher abundance in the sequenced CD4 repertoire or the sequenced CD8 repertoire. TCRdb ran its own pipeline on the public reads, namely fastp trimming at Q25 and MiXCR clone calling, and kept in-frame beta chains. Records with the same CDR3 protein are collapsed into one entry carrying the most frequent genes and DNA. The V and J calls come from TCRdb's annotation, not from the publication. The table for this sample lists roughly 120,000 distinct CDR3 sequences; about 7.8% of them were counted only once. Clones ranked in the top ten supply roughly 2.8% of the sample.

Summary of the overall study and its limitations: Because only two donors were included in the study, the extent to which the findings can be generalized is limited. Computational filtering was needed because FACS-sorted repertoires could contain abundant contaminating clonotypes from the bulk population. Most clones expanded after primary vaccination (almost 98% of CD4 and approximately 86% of CD8) were re-detected after the booster, suggesting that broad memory maintenance occurred. A small share of clonotypes was detected in both CD4 and CD8 compartments, with the overlap likely arising from convergent recombination. The secondary T-cell response was weaker than the primary response but faster, peaking on day 5 instead of day 15.

The sample was CD4+ T cells sorted from PBMCs, taken about 49 days after the first yellow fever vaccination. This receptor chain uses TRBV2 and TRBJ2-5; no D segment can be confidently identified. This sequence originates from a man aged 18 to 35 who received the YFV17D yellow fever vaccine. This receptor carries the CDR3 CASSEESQETQYF. The nucleotides are TGTGCCAGCAGTGAAGAGAGTCAAGAGACCCAGTACTTC.